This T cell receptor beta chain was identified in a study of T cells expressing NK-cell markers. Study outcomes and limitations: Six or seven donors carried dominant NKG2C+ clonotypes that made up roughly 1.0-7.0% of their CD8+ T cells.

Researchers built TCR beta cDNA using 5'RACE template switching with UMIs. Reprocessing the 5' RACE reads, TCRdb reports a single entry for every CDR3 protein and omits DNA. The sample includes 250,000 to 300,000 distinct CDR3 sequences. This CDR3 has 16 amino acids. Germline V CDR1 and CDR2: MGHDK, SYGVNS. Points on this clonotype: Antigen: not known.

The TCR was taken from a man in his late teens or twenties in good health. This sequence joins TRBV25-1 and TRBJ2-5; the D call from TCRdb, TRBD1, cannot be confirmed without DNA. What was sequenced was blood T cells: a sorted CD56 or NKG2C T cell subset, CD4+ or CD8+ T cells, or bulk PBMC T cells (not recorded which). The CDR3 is CASSDLSGRASETQYF. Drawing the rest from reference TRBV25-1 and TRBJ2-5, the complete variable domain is EADIYQTPRYLVIGTGKKITLECSQTMGHDKMYWYQQDPGMELHLIHYSYGVNSTEKGDLSSESTVSRIRTEHFPLTLESARPSHTSQYLCASSDLSGRASETQYFGPGTRLLVL.